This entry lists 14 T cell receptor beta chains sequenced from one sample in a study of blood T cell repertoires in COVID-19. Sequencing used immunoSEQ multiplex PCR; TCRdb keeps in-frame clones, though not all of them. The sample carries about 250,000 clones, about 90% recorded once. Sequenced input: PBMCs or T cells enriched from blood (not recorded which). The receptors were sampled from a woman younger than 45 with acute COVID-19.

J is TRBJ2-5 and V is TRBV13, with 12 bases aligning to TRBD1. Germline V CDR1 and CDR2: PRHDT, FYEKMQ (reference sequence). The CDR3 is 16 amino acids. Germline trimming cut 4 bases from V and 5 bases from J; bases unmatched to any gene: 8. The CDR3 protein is CASSSSGTGGSETQYF. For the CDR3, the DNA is TGTGCCAGCAGCTCGTCCGGGACAGGGGGCTCGGAGACCCAGTACTTC.

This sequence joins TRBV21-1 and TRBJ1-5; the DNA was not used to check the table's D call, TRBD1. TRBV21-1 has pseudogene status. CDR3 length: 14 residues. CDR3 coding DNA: TGTGCCACCCGGCTCCGGGACAGGGACGCAGCCCAGCATTTT. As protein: CATRLRDRDAAQHF.

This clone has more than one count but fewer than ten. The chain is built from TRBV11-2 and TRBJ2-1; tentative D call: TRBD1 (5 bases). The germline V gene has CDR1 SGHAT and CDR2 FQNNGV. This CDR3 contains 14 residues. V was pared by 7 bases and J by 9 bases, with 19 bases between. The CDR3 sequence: CASTPGAGKSEQFF. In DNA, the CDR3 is TGTGCCAGCACCCCTGGGGCAGGGAAGAGTGAGCAGTTCTTC.

CDR3 loop: CASSVGLAGTYEQYF. In DNA, the CDR3 is TGCGCCAGCAGCGTAGGACTAGCGGGGACCTACGAGCAGTACTTC. This chain joins TRBV5-1 and TRBJ2-7; 12 bases line up with TRBD2. The CDR3 sequence is 15 residues long. With 4 bases clipped from V and 2 bases from J, the junction kept 4 bases outside the gene matches. The V gene's germline CDR1 is SGHRS and CDR2 YFSETQ.

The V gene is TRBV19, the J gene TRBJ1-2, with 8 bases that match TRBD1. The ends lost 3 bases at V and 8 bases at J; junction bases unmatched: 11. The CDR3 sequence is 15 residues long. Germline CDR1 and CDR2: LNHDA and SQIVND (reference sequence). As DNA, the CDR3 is TGTGCCAGTAGTATCGCCTCTGGGACAGGCTTCGGCTACACCTTC. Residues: CASSIASGTGFGYTF.

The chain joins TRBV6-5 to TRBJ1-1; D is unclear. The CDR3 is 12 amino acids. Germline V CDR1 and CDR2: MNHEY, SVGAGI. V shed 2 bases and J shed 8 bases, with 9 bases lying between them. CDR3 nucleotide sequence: TGTGCCAGCAGTTACGCGGTCGGCGAAGCTTTCTTT. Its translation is CASSYAVGEAFF.

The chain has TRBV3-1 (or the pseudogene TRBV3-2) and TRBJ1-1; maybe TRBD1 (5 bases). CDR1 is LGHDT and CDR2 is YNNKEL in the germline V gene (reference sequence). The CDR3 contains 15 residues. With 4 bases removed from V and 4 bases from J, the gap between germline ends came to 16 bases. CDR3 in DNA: TGTGCCAGCAGCCTTCCAGGGAGGGGTGGCACTGAAGCTTTCTTT. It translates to CASSLPGRGGTEAFF.

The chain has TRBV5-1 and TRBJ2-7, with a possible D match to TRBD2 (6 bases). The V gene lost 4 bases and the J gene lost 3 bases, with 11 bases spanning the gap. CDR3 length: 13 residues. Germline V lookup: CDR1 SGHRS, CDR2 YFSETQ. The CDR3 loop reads CASSQGLNYEQYF. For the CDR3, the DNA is TGCGCCAGCAGCCAGGGACTGAACTACGAGCAGTACTTC.

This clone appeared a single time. CDR3 sequence: CASSVGGGAGELFF. The CDR3 bases are TGTGCCAGCAGCGTAGGAGGGGGGGCCGGGGAGCTGTTTTTT. The chain joins TRBV9 to TRBJ2-2; possible D gene TRBD2, 7 bases. Deletions cut 0 bases from V and 6 bases from J, with 9 bases between. Germline V gene data show CDR1 as SGDLS and CDR2 as YYNGEE. The CDR3 spans 14 residues.

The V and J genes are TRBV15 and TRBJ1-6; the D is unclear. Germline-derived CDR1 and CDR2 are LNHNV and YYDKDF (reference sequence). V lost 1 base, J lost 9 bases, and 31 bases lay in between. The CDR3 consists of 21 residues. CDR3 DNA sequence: TGTGCCACCAGCAGAGCGGCGTGGAAGTTATTGACCGCCGGAGGTCGTTCACCCCTCCACTTT. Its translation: CATSRAAWKLLTAGGRSPLHF.

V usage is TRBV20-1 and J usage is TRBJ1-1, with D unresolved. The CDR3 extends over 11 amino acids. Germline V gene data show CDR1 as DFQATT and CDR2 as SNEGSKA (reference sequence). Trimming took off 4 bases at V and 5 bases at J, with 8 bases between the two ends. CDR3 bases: TGCAGTGCTATAACGGGAACTGAAGCTTTCTTT. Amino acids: CSAITGTEAFF.

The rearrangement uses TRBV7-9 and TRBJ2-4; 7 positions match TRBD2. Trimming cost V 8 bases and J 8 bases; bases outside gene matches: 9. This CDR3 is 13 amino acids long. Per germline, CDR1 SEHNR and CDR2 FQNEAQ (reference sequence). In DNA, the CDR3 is TGTGCCAGCCACAGCGGGGTGGAGGACATTCAGTACTTC. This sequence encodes CASHSGVEDIQYF.

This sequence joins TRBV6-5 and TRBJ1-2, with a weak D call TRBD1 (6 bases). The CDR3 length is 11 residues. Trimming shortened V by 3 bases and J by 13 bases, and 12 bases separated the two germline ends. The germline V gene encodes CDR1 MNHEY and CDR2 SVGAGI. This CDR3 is CASSYEGERTF. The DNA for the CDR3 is TGTGCCAGCAGTTATGAGGGGGAGCGCACCTTC.

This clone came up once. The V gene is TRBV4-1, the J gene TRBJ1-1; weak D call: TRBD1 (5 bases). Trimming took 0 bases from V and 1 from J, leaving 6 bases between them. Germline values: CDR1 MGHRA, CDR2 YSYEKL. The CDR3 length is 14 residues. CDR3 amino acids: CASSQDQGNTEAFF. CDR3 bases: TGCGCCAGCAGCCAAGATCAGGGGAACACTGAAGCTTTCTTT.